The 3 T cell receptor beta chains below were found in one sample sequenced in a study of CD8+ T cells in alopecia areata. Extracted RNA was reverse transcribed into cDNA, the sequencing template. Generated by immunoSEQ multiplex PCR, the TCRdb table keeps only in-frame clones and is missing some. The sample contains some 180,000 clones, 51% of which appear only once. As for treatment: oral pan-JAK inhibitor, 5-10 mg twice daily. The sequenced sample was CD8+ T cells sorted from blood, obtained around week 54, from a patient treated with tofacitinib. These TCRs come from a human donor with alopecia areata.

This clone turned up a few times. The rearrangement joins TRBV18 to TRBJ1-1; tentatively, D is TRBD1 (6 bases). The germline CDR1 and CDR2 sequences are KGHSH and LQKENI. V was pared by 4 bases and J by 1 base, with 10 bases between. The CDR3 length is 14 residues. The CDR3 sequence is CASSLGQANTEAFF. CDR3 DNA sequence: TGTGCCAGCTCACTGGGACAAGCGAACACTGAAGCTTTCTTT. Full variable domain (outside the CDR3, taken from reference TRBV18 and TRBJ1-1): NAGVMQNPRHLVRRRGQEARLRCSPMKGHSHVYWYRQLPEEGLKFMVYLQKENIIDESGMPKERFSAEFPKEGPSILRIQQVVRGDSAAYFCASSLGQANTEAFFGQGTRLTVV.

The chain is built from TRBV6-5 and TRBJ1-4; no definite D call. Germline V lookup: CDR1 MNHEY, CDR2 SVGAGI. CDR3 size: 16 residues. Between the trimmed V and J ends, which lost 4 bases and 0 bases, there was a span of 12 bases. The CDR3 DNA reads TGTGCCAGCAGTTTCACCGCGGTTGCAACTAATGAAAAACTGTTTTTT. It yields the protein CASSFTAVATNEKLFF.

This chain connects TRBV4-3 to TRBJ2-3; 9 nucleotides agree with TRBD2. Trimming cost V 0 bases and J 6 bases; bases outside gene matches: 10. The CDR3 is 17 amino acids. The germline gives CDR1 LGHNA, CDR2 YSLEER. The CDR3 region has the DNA TGCGCCAGCAGCCAAGACCAGGTAGCGGGGGAGACCGATACGCAGTATTTT. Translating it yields CASSQDQVAGETDTQYF.